This record concerns one TCR beta chain sequence. This entry comes from a study of PD-L1 blockade in urothelial cancer. Time point denoted: pretreatment peripheral blood. Libraries were prepared by immunoSEQ multiplex PCR; TCRdb keeps only in-frame clonotypes and omits some of them. This table has over 35,000 clones, around four fifths appearing once. The germline V and J ends were trimmed by 6 bases and 2 bases, with 11 bases remaining between them. Germline values: CDR1 MNHEY, CDR2 SVGAGI. CDR3 length: 13 residues. The V and J genes are TRBV6-5 and TRBJ2-7; tentatively, D is TRBD2 (6 bases). This material consisted of PBMCs, taken around atezolizumab (anti-PD-L1) treatment. The receptor was isolated from a man older than 75 with urothelial cancer. CDR3 loop: CASRLAYTYEQYF. DNA for the CDR3: TGTGCCAGCAGGCTAGCGTATACCTACGAGCAGTACTTC.